This T cell receptor (beta chain) was documented in a study of OX40 agonist ivuxolimab in advanced cancers. Study context: Patients were dosed with the agonistic anti-OX40 (CD134) antibody ivuxolimab. Eligibility rules accepted prior anti-PD-1, anti-PD-L1 or anti-CTLA-4 therapy, and over 30% had some.

Sequencing used immunoSEQ multiplex PCR; TCRdb keeps in-frame clones, though not all of them. The data contain 60,000 to 80,000 clones, around four fifths of them singletons. No patient had autoimmune disease or received systemic immunosuppression. Collection of blood occurred at baseline, at cycle 4 day 1, and at cycle 7 day 1. CDR1 and CDR2 (germline): SGHNT, YYREEE (reference sequence). Trimming removed 4 bases from V and 5 bases from J; junction bases left unmatched: 9. This CDR3 contains 15 residues. This sequence was found in an adult with an advanced solid tumor such as melanoma, head and neck, liver or kidney cancer. The chain couples TRBV5-4 to TRBJ2-1; 7 positions agree with TRBD1. The sequencing here drew on CD4+ or CD8+ T cells sorted from blood, taken in a trial of the OX40 agonist ivuxolimab. The CDR3 nucleotides are TGTGCCAGCAGCCTAGGAAGACAGGGAAACAATGAGCAGTTCTTC. Protein: CASSLGRQGNNEQFF.